These T cell receptor beta chains were read from a single sample in a study of blood T cell repertoires in COVID-19. Profiled with immunoSEQ multiplex PCR; TCRdb holds only in-frame clones, not every one. The table lists about 440,000 clones, about 91% of them singletons. Sequencing was performed on peripheral blood. The receptors were gathered from a woman aged 50 to 60 with COVID-19, enrolled during active disease. CDR3s include the opening cysteine and the closing phenylalanine or tryptophan. The order of the fields is J gene, V gene, clone size, D gene, CDR3 protein, CDR3 DNA. The D gene is left open where the match is weak. A clone size is listed for some rows: how often the clone was seen (once, few, many), or a class if it is expanded.

j_gene: TRBJ1-1
v_gene: TRBV27
abundance: -
d_gene: TRBD1
CDR3aa: CASSFSGQGEAFF
CDR3nt: TGTGCCAGCAGTTTCTCCGGACAGGGTGAAGCTTTCTTT

j_gene: TRBJ2-5
v_gene: TRBV4-1
abundance: -
d_gene: -
CDR3aa: CASSQEEGVGTQYF
CDR3nt: TGCGCCAGCAGCCAAGAAGAGGGGGTGGGGACCCAGTACTTC

j_gene: TRBJ2-3
v_gene: TRBV20-1
abundance: -
d_gene: TRBD1
CDR3aa: CSASKQGTDTQYF
CDR3nt: TGCAGTGCTAGTAAACAGGGGACAGATACGCAGTATTTT

j_gene: TRBJ1-5
v_gene: TRBV24-1
abundance: -
d_gene: -
CDR3aa: CATSDSSGPQHF
CDR3nt: TGTGCCACCAGTGATTCGTCGGGGCCCCAGCATTTT

j_gene: TRBJ2-1
v_gene: TRBV30
abundance: -
d_gene: -
CDR3aa: CAWSVGQGYNEQFF
CDR3nt: TGTGCCTGGAGTGTAGGTCAGGGCTACAATGAGCAGTTCTTC

j_gene: TRBJ1-2
v_gene: TRBV9
abundance: -
d_gene: -
CDR3aa: CASSTNGDSYGYTF
CDR3nt: TGTGCCAGCAGCACGAACGGAGACAGCTATGGCTACACCTTC

j_gene: TRBJ1-1
v_gene: TRBV23-1
abundance: -
d_gene: -
CDR3aa: CASSQSAGTEAFF
CDR3nt: TGCGCCAGCAGTCAATCTGCGGGGACTGAAGCTTTCTTT

j_gene: TRBJ2-3
v_gene: TRBV27
abundance: -
d_gene: -
CDR3aa: CASSLTGSSTDTQYF
CDR3nt: TGTGCCAGCAGCTTGACGGGTAGTTCCACAGATACGCAGTATTTT

j_gene: TRBJ2-1
v_gene: TRBV2
abundance: once
d_gene: TRBD1
CDR3aa: CASRNTPPGTVPSNEQFF
CDR3nt: TGTGCCAGCAGGAATACCCCACCCGGGACAGTGCCATCCAATGAGCAGTTCTTC

j_gene: TRBJ2-7
v_gene: TRBV6-2/TRBV6-3
abundance: once
d_gene: TRBD1
CDR3aa: CASSYSSGTGWNEQYF
CDR3nt: TGTGCCAGCAGTTACTCGAGTGGGACAGGGTGGAACGAGCAGTACTTC

j_gene: TRBJ1-1
v_gene: TRBV5-1
abundance: -
d_gene: -
CDR3aa: CASSLSGTLNTEAFF
CDR3nt: TGCGCCAGCAGCTTGAGCGGTACCCTGAACACTGAAGCTTTCTTT

j_gene: TRBJ2-7
v_gene: TRBV19
abundance: -
d_gene: -
CDR3aa: CASSPSPLGGSYEQYF
CDR3nt: TGTGCCAGTAGTCCGTCCCCCCTGGGAGGCTCCTACGAGCAGTACTTC

j_gene: TRBJ1-1
v_gene: TRBV6-5
abundance: once
d_gene: -
CDR3aa: CASSRGRGEAFF
CDR3nt: TGTGCCAGCAGCCGGGGTCGGGGGGAGGCTTTCTTT

j_gene: TRBJ1-3
v_gene: TRBV19
abundance: -
d_gene: -
CDR3aa: CASSHREFGNTIYF
CDR3nt: TGTGCCAGTAGCCACAGGGAATTCGGAAACACCATATATTTT

j_gene: TRBJ1-4
v_gene: TRBV18
abundance: -
d_gene: -
CDR3aa: CASSGRAETNEKLFF
CDR3nt: TGTGCCAGCTCCGGGCGAGCGGAGACTAATGAAAAACTGTTTTTT

j_gene: TRBJ1-3
v_gene: TRBV6-5
abundance: -
d_gene: -
CDR3aa: CASRDIFTIYF
CDR3nt: TGTGCCAGCAGGGACATTTTCACCATATATTTT

j_gene: TRBJ2-5
v_gene: TRBV11-2
abundance: -
d_gene: TRBD1
CDR3aa: CASSLLRGPPETQYF
CDR3nt: TGTGCCAGCAGCCTACTCAGGGGGCCACCTGAGACCCAGTACTTC

j_gene: TRBJ2-1
v_gene: TRBV21-1
abundance: -
d_gene: -
CDR3aa: CASSKQTGTNNEQFF
CDR3nt: TGTGCCAGCAGCAAACAAACAGGGACTAACAATGAGCAGTTCTTC

j_gene: TRBJ2-7
v_gene: TRBV6-6
abundance: -
d_gene: -
CDR3aa: CASSLAQGTYEQYF
CDR3nt: TGTGCCAGCAGTTTAGCCCAGGGGACCTACGAGCAGTACTTC

j_gene: TRBJ2-3
v_gene: TRBV11-1
abundance: -
d_gene: -
CDR3aa: CASSSGGTDTQYF
CDR3nt: TGTGCCAGCAGCTCGGGGGGCACAGATACGCAGTATTTT

j_gene: TRBJ1-6
v_gene: TRBV9
abundance: -
d_gene: -
CDR3aa: CASSDGTSQTLHF
CDR3nt: TGTGCCAGCAGCGACGGGACTTCTCAGACCCTCCACTTT

j_gene: TRBJ2-7
v_gene: TRBV5-1
abundance: -
d_gene: -
CDR3aa: CASSFGRGREQYF
CDR3nt: TGCGCCAGCAGCTTCGGCAGGGGAAGGGAGCAGTACTTC

j_gene: TRBJ2-5
v_gene: TRBV11-2
abundance: -
d_gene: TRBD2
CDR3aa: CASSPSFAGGGETQYF
CDR3nt: TGTGCCAGCAGCCCCAGCTTTGCGGGGGGCGGGGAGACCCAGTACTTC

j_gene: TRBJ1-2
v_gene: TRBV29-1
abundance: -
d_gene: -
CDR3aa: CSVVAGLGGYTF
CDR3nt: TGCAGCGTTGTCGCAGGGCTGGGAGGCTACACCTTC

j_gene: TRBJ1-5
v_gene: TRBV21-1
abundance: few
d_gene: -
CDR3aa: CASSKFFRSPGWPQHF
CDR3nt: TGTGCCAGCAGCAAATTTTTTAGGTCCCCGGGATGGCCCCAGCATTTT

j_gene: TRBJ1-6
v_gene: TRBV10-3
abundance: -
d_gene: TRBD1
CDR3aa: CAISDRESSPLHF
CDR3nt: TGTGCCATCAGCGACAGGGAAAGTTCACCCCTCCACTTT

j_gene: TRBJ2-2
v_gene: TRBV11-1
abundance: -
d_gene: TRBD2
CDR3aa: CASSPRLAGTGELFF
CDR3nt: TGTGCCAGCAGCCCTAGACTAGCGGGCACCGGGGAGCTGTTTTTT

j_gene: TRBJ2-7
v_gene: TRBV11-2
abundance: -
d_gene: -
CDR3aa: CASSLDISYEQYF
CDR3nt: TGTGCCAGCAGCTTGGACATTTCCTACGAGCAGTACTTC

j_gene: TRBJ1-4
v_gene: TRBV18
abundance: -
d_gene: TRBD1
CDR3aa: CASSPSQGASNEKLFF
CDR3nt: TGTGCCAGCTCACCATCACAGGGGGCTTCTAATGAAAAACTGTTTTTT

j_gene: TRBJ1-4
v_gene: TRBV5-5
abundance: once
d_gene: -
CDR3aa: CASSWSGRATNEKLFF
CDR3nt: TGTGCCAGCAGCTGGTCTGGCCGTGCAACTAATGAAAAACTGTTTTTT

j_gene: TRBJ2-6
v_gene: TRBV5-1
abundance: -
d_gene: -
CDR3aa: CASSLAAGSGANVLTF
CDR3nt: TGCGCCAGCAGCTTGGCGGCGGGGTCTGGGGCCAACGTCCTGACTTTC

j_gene: TRBJ2-1
v_gene: TRBV5-5
abundance: -
d_gene: TRBD1
CDR3aa: CASSQTGAHNEQFF
CDR3nt: TGTGCCAGCAGCCAGACAGGGGCCCACAATGAGCAGTTCTTC

j_gene: TRBJ1-1
v_gene: TRBV5-1
abundance: -
d_gene: -
CDR3aa: CASSSNAGFTEAFF
CDR3nt: TGCGCCAGCAGCTCGAATGCAGGGTTCACTGAAGCTTTCTTT

j_gene: TRBJ2-7
v_gene: TRBV5-4
abundance: -
d_gene: TRBD2
CDR3aa: CASSLGAGGAAEQYF
CDR3nt: TGTGCCAGCAGCTTGGGAGCGGGGGGCGCAGCCGAGCAGTACTTC

j_gene: TRBJ2-1
v_gene: TRBV6-5
abundance: few
d_gene: TRBD1
CDR3aa: CASRDRVGNEQFF
CDR3nt: TGTGCCAGCAGGGACAGGGTGGGGAATGAGCAGTTCTTC

j_gene: TRBJ1-1
v_gene: TRBV10-1
abundance: -
d_gene: -
CDR3aa: CASSESLSVGNTEAFF
CDR3nt: TGCGCCAGCAGTGAGTCGTTGAGCGTGGGGAACACTGAAGCTTTCTTT

j_gene: TRBJ1-1
v_gene: TRBV19
abundance: -
d_gene: -
CDR3aa: CASSSAGWTEAFF
CDR3nt: TGTGCCAGTAGCTCTGCAGGGTGGACTGAAGCTTTCTTT

j_gene: TRBJ2-2
v_gene: TRBV2
abundance: -
d_gene: TRBD1
CDR3aa: CASRGTQGVTGELFF
CDR3nt: TGTGCCAGCAGGGGGACGCAGGGGGTCACCGGGGAGCTGTTTTTT

j_gene: TRBJ2-7
v_gene: TRBV5-1
abundance: few
d_gene: -
CDR3aa: CASSLGGQYEQYF
CDR3nt: TGCGCCAGCAGCTTGGGGGGGCAGTACGAGCAGTACTTC

j_gene: TRBJ1-1
v_gene: TRBV6-4
abundance: once
d_gene: -
CDR3aa: CASSEGRDTEAFF
CDR3nt: TGTGCCAGCAGTGAAGGCAGGGACACTGAAGCTTTCTTT

j_gene: TRBJ2-3
v_gene: TRBV5-1
abundance: -
d_gene: -
CDR3aa: CASSQSTDTQYF
CDR3nt: TGCGCCAGCAGCCAAAGCACAGATACGCAGTATTTT

j_gene: TRBJ2-5
v_gene: TRBV3-1/TRBV3-2
abundance: many
d_gene: TRBD1
CDR3aa: CASSPDRVETQYF
CDR3nt: TGTGCCAGCAGCCCCGACAGGGTAGAGACCCAGTACTTC

j_gene: TRBJ1-3
v_gene: TRBV5-5
abundance: -
d_gene: TRBD1
CDR3aa: CASGKDRVGNIIYF
CDR3nt: TGTGCCAGCGGAAAGGACAGGGTAGGAAACATCATATATTTT

j_gene: TRBJ1-2
v_gene: TRBV18
abundance: -
d_gene: TRBD1
CDR3aa: CASSTTGADGYTF
CDR3nt: TGTGCCAGCTCCACAACAGGGGCTGATGGCTACACCTTC

j_gene: TRBJ1-1
v_gene: TRBV10-3
abundance: once
d_gene: TRBD1
CDR3aa: CAISGWTGDNTEAFF
CDR3nt: TGTGCCATCAGTGGTTGGACAGGGGATAACACTGAAGCTTTCTTT

j_gene: TRBJ1-5
v_gene: TRBV6-1
abundance: -
d_gene: -
CDR3aa: CASSGRGGIGNQPQHF
CDR3nt: TGTGCCAGCAGTGGGCGGGGGGGAATTGGCAATCAGCCCCAGCATTTT

j_gene: TRBJ1-2
v_gene: TRBV27
abundance: -
d_gene: TRBD1
CDR3aa: CASSFAGGAGYGYTF
CDR3nt: TGTGCCAGCAGTTTTGCAGGGGGCGCAGGCTATGGCTACACCTTC

j_gene: TRBJ1-2
v_gene: TRBV5-4
abundance: few
d_gene: -
CDR3aa: CASSLDGGLYYGYTF
CDR3nt: TGTGCCAGCAGCTTGGATGGGGGGTTATACTATGGCTACACCTTC

j_gene: TRBJ2-3
v_gene: TRBV30
abundance: -
d_gene: -
CDR3aa: CAWSLGRGRADTQYF
CDR3nt: TGTGCCTGGAGTCTTGGAAGGGGCCGGGCAGATACGCAGTATTTT

j_gene: TRBJ2-7
v_gene: TRBV2
abundance: -
d_gene: -
CDR3aa: CASSPETAYEQYF
CDR3nt: TGTGCCAGCAGCCCAGAGACAGCCTACGAGCAGTACTTC

j_gene: TRBJ2-1
v_gene: TRBV9
abundance: -
d_gene: TRBD2
CDR3aa: CASSVAGGKYNEQFF
CDR3nt: TGTGCCAGCAGCGTAGCGGGGGGGAAATACAATGAGCAGTTCTTC

j_gene: TRBJ2-3
v_gene: TRBV7-8
abundance: -
d_gene: -
CDR3aa: CASSRPKQGPGTDTQYF
CDR3nt: TGTGCCAGCAGCCGCCCCAAACAGGGTCCCGGCACAGATACGCAGTATTTT

j_gene: TRBJ2-7
v_gene: TRBV20-1
abundance: -
d_gene: -
CDR3aa: CSAYLLGEQYF
CDR3nt: TGCAGTGCCTACCTCCTTGGCGAGCAGTACTTC

j_gene: TRBJ2-7
v_gene: TRBV18
abundance: once
d_gene: -
CDR3aa: CASSPDRTTFYEQYF
CDR3nt: TGTGCCAGCTCACCAGACAGGACAACGTTCTACGAGCAGTACTTC

j_gene: TRBJ1-6
v_gene: TRBV7-2
abundance: -
d_gene: TRBD1
CDR3aa: CASSLAGQGYSPLHF
CDR3nt: TGTGCCAGCAGCTTAGCCGGACAGGGCTATTCACCCCTCCACTTT

j_gene: TRBJ2-6
v_gene: TRBV5-6
abundance: -
d_gene: -
CDR3aa: CASSSQLGANVLTF
CDR3nt: TGTGCCAGCAGCTCTCAACTCGGGGCCAACGTCCTGACTTTC

j_gene: TRBJ2-5
v_gene: TRBV7-2
abundance: -
d_gene: -
CDR3aa: CASSLDWGPSETQYF
CDR3nt: TGTGCCAGCAGCTTAGATTGGGGGCCTTCGGAGACCCAGTACTTC